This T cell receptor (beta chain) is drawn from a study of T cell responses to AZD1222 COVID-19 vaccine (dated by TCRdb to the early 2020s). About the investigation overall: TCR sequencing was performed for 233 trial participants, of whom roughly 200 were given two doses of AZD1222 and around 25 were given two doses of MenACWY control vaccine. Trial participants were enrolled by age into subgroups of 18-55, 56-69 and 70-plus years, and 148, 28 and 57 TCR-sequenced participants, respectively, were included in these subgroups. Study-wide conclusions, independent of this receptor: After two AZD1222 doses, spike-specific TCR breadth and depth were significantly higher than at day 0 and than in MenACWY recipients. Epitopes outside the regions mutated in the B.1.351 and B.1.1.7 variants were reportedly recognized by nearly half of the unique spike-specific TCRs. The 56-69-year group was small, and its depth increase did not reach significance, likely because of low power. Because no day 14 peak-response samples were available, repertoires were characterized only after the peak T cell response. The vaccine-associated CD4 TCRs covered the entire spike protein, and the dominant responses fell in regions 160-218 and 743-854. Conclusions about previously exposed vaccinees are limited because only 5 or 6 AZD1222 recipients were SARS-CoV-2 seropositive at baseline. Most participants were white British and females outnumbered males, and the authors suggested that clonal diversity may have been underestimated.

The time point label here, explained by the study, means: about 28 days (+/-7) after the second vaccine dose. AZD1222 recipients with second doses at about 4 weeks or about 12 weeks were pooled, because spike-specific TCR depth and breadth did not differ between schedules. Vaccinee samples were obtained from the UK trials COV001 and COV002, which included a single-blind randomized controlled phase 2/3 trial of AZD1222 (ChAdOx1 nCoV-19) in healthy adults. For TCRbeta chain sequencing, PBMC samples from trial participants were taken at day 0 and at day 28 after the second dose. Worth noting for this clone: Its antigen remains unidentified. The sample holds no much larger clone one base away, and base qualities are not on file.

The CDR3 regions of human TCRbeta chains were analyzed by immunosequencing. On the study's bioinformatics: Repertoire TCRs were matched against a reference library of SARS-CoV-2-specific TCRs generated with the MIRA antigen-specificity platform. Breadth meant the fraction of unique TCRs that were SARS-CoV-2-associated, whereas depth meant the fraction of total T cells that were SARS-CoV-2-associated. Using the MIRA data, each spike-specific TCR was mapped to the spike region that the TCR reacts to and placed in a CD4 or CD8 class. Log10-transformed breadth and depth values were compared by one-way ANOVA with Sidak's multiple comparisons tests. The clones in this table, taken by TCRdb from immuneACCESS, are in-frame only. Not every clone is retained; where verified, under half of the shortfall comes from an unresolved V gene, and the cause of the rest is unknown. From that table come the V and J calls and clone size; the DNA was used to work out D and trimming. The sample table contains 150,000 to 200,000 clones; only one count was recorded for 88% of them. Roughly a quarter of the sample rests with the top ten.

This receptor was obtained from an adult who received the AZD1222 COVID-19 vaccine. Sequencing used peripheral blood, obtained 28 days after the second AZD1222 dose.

CDR3 reads: CASSLSTDTQYF. The DNA reads as follows: TGTGCCAGCAGCCTCAGCACAGATACGCAGTATTTT. The chain is encoded by TRBV7-3 joined to TRBJ2-3; the D gene lacks a confident call. V was cut back by 5 bases and J by 0 bases, leaving a gap of 3 bases between them. Per the germline V gene, SGHTA is the CDR1 and FQGTGA is the CDR2. Inclusive of the bounding cysteine and phenylalanine, the CDR3 is 12 residues long. The kept DNA is CDR3 alone, 36 bases in frame from the first base. The variable domain in full, with residues beyond the CDR3 obtained from the reference TRBV7-3 and TRBJ2-3 genes, is GAGVSQTPSNKVTEKGKYVELRCDPISGHTALYWYRQSLGQGPEFLIYFQGTGAADDSGLPNDRFFAVRPEGSVSTLKIQRTERGDSAVYLCASSLSTDTQYFGPGTRLTVL.